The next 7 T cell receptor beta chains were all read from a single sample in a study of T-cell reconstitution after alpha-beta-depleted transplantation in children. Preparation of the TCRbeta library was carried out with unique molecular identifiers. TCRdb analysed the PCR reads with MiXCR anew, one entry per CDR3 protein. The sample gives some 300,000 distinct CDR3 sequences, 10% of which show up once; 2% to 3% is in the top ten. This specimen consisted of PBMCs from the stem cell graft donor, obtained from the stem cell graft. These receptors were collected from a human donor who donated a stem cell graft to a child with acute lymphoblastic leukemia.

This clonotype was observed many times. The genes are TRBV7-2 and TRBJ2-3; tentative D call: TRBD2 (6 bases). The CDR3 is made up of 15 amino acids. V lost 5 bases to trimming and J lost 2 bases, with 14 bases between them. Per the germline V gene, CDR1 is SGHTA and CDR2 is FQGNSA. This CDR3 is CASSPVGGDTDTQYF. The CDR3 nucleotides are TGTGCCAGCAGCCCAGTAGGCGGGGACACAGATACGCAGTATTTT.

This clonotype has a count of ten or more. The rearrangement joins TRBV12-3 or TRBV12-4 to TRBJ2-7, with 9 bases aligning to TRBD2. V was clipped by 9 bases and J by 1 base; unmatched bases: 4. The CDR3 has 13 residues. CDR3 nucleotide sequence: TGTGCCAGTCGACTAGCGGCTTCCTACGAGCAGTACTTC. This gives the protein CASRLAASYEQYF.

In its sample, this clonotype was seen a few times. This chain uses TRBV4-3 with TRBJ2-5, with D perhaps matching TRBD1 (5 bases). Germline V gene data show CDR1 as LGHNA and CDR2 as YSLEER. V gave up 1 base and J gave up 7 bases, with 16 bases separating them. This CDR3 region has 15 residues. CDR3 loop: CASSQVTRAWGTQYF. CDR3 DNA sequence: TGCGCCAGCAGCCAAGTTACCAGGGCCTGGGGGACCCAGTACTTC.

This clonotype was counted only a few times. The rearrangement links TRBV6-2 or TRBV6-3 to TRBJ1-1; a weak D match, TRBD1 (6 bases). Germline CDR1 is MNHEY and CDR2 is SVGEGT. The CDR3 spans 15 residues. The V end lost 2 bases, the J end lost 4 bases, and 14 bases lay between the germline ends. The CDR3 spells CASSYPAGGFTEAFF. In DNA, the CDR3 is TGTGCCAGCAGTTACCCGGCGGGGGGCTTCACTGAAGCTTTCTTT.

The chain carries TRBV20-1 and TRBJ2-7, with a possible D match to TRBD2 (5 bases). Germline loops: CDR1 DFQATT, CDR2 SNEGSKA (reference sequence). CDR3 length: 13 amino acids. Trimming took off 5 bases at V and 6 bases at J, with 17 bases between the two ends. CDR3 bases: TGCAGTGCTGGCGGGCAGGAGCCTGGCGAGCAGTACTTC. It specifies CSAGGQEPGEQYF.

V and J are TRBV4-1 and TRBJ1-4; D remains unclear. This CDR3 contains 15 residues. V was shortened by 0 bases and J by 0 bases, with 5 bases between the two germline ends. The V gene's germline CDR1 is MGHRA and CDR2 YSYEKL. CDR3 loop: CASSQDVATNEKLFF. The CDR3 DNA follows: TGCGCCAGCAGCCAAGACGTTGCAACTAATGAAAAACTGTTTTTT.

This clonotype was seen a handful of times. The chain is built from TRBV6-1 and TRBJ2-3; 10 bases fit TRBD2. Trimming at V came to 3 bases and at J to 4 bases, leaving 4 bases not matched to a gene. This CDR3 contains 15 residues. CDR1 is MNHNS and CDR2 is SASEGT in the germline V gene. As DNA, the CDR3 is TGTGCCAGCAGTGAGGTAGCGGGAGGACCAGATACGCAGTATTTT. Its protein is CASSEVAGGPDTQYF.